The clone carrying this TCR beta chain was found many times. The antigen remains undetermined. TCR beta libraries used around 1.8 micrograms of DNA from cryopreserved PBMCs. Germline trimming cut 7 bases from V and 6 bases from J; bases unmatched to any gene: 27. CDR3 length equals 20 residues. The germline gives CDR1 SGHRS, CDR2 YFSETQ. This entry comes from a study of cytotoxic CD8 clonotypes in ibrutinib-treated CLL. Study-level background: Following a median about eleven months of treatment, with a range of 6 to 36, response samples were taken. Whole-study findings and limits: Researchers report that baseline clonality outpaced age-matched healthy donors and tracked circulating CD8+ T-cell counts. Few clonotypes were public, and these shrank or held steady under treatment.

Sequenced by immunoSEQ multiplex PCR; TCRdb stores in-frame clones only, minus some. Of approximately 120,000 clones in the sample, 50% to 65% were seen once. Specimen: PBMCs, collected after 24 months of ibrutinib treatment. The chain recombines TRBV5-1 with TRBJ2-3; TRBD2 matches 9 bases. The sequence derives from a human donor with chronic lymphocytic leukemia. As DNA, the CDR3 is TGCGCCAGCGTGCACAGTTTGCCGGGGCTCGCGGGTAGCGGGGGTGATACGCAGTATTTT. It encodes CASVHSLPGLAGSGGDTQYF.